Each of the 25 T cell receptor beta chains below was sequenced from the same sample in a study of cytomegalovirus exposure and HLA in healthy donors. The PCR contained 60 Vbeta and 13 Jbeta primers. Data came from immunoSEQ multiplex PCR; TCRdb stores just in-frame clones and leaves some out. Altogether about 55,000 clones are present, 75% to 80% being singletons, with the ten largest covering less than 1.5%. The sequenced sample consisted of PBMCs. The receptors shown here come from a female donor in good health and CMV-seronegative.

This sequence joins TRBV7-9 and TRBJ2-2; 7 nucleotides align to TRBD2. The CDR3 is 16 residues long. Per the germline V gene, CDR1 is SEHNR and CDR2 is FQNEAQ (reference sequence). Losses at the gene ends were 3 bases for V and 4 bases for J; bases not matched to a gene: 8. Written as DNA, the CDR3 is TGTGCCAGCAGCTTGGGACTATCGGACTTCACCGGGGAGCTGTTTTTT. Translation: CASSLGLSDFTGELFF. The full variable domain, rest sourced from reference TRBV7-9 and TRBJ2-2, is DTGVSQNPRHKITKRGQNVTFRCDPISEHNRLYWYRQTLGQGPEFLTYFQNEAQLEKSRLLSDRFSAERPKGSFSTLEIQRTEQGDSAMYLCASSLGLSDFTGELFFGEGSRLTVL.

Here the CDR3 reads CASTQFTEAFF. CDR3 coding DNA: TGTGCCAGCACCCAATTTACTGAAGCTTTCTTT. The rearrangement uses TRBV5-8 and TRBJ1-1; unclear D gene. The CDR3 spans 11 residues. Trimming shortened V by 6 bases and J by 5 bases, and 8 bases separated the two germline ends. Looked up from germline, CDR1 is SGHTS and CDR2 is YDEGEE.

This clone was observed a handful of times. This CDR3 is CASSLGTSWGYGYTF. CDR3 DNA: TGTGCCAGCAGTTTAGGGACATCCTGGGGCTATGGCTACACCTTC. V gene TRBV28 combines with J gene TRBJ1-2; weak D call: TRBD1 (6 bases). CDR1 and CDR2 (germline): MDHEN, SYDVKM. This CDR3 region has 15 residues. Trimming removed 2 bases from V and 4 bases from J, with 14 bases in between.

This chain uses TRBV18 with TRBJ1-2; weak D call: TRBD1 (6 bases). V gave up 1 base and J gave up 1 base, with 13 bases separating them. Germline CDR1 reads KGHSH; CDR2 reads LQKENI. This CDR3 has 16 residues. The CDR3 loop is CASSPLSYRDNYGYTF. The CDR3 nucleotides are TGTGCCAGCTCACCACTCTCCTACAGGGATAACTATGGCTACACCTTC.

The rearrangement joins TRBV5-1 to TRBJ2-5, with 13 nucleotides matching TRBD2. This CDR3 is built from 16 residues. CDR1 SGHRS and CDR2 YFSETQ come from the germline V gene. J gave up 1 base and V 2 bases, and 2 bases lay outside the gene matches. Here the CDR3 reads CASSFGLAGAQETQYF. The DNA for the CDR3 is TGCGCCAGCAGCTTCGGACTAGCGGGGGCCCAAGAGACCCAGTACTTC.

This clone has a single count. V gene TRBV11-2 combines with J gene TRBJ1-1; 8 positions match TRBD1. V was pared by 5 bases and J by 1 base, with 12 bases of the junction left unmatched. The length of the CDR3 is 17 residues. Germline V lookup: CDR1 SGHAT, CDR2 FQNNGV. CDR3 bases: TGTGCCAGCAGCCGTATATCACCCGACAGGGGGAACACTGAAGCTTTCTTT. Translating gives CASSRISPDRGNTEAFF.

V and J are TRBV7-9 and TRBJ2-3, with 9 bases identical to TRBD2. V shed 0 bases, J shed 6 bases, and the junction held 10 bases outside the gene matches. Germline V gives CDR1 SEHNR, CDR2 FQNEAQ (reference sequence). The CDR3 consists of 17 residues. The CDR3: CASSLALGGAGGDTQYF. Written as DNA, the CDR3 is TGTGCCAGCAGCTTAGCTCTCGGGGGAGCGGGGGGTGATACGCAGTATTTT.

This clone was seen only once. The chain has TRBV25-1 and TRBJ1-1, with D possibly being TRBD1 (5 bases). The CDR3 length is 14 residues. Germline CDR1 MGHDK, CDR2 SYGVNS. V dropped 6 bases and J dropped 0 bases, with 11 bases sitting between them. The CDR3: CASRPYRMNTEAFF. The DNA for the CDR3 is TGTGCCAGCAGACCATACAGGATGAACACTGAAGCTTTCTTT.

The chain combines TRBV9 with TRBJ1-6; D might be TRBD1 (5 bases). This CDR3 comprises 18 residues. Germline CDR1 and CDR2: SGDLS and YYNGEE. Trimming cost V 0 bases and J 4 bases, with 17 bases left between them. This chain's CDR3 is CASSVEEGPPYYNSPLHF. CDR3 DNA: TGTGCCAGCAGCGTAGAGGAGGGGCCCCCCTATTATAATTCACCCCTCCACTTT.

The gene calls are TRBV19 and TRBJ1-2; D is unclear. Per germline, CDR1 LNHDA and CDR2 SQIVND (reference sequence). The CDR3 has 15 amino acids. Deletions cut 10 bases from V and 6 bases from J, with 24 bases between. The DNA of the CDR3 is TGTGCCATATCAATAAGCCCGACCGGGAAGCATGGCTACACCTTC. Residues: CAISISPTGKHGYTF.

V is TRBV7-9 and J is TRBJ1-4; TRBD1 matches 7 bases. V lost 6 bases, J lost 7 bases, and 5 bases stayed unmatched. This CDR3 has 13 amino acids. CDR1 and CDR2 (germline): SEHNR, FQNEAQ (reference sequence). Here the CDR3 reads CASRLGTVEKLFF. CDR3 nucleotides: TGTGCCAGCAGACTAGGGACAGTTGAAAAACTGTTTTTT.

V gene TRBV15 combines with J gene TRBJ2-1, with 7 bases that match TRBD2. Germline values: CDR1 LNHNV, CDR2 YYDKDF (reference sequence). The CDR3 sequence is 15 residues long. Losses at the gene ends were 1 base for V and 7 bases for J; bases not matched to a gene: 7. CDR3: CATSRVGGIVNEQFF. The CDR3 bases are TGTGCCACCAGCAGAGTGGGAGGGATCGTAAATGAGCAGTTCTTC. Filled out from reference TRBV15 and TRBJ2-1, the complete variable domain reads DAMVIQNPRYQVTQFGKPVTLSCSQTLNHNVMYWYQQKSSQAPKLLFHYYDKDFNNEADTPDNFQSRRPNTSFCFLDIRSPGLGDTAMYLCATSRVGGIVNEQFFGPGTRLTVL.

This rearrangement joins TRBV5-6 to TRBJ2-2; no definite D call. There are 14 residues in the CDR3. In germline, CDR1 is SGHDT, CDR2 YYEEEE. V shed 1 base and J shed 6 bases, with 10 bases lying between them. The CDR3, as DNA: TGTGCCAGCAGCTTGCGGCAGGCTGCCGGGGAGCTGTTTTTT. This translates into CASSLRQAAGELFF.

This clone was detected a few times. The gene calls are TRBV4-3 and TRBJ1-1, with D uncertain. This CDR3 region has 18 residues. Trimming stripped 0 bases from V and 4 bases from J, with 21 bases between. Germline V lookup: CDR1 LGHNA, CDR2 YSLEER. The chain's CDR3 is CASSQDPAGTNPSTEAFF. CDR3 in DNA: TGCGCCAGCAGCCAAGATCCGGCAGGAACGAATCCGTCCACTGAAGCTTTCTTT.

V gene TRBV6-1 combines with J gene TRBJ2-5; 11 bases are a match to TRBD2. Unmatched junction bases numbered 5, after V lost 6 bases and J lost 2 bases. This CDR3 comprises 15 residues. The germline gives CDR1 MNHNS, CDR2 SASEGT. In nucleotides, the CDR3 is TGTGCCAGCAGGGGGGGACTAGCGGCTCAAGAGACCCAGTACTTC. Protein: CASRGGLAAQETQYF.

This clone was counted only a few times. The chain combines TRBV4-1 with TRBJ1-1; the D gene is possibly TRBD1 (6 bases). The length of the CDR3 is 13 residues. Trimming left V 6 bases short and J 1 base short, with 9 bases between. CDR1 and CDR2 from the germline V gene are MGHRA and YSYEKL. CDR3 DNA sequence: TGCGCCAGCAGTCGGACAGCGAACACTGAAGCTTTCTTT. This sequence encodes CASSRTANTEAFF.

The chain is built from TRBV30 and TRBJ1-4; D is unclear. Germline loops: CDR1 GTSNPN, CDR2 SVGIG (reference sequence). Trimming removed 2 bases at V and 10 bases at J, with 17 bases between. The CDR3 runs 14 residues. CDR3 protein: CAWSRRSSAVKLFF. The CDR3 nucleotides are TGTGCCTGGAGTCGAAGGTCCTCAGCGGTAAAACTGTTTTTT.

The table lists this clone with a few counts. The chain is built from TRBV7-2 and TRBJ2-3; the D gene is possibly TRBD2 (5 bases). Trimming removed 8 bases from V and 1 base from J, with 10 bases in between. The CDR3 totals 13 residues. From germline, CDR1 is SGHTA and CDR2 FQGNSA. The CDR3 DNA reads TGTGCCAGCCTTCACGGGGGCACAGATACGCAGTATTTT. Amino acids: CASLHGGTDTQYF.

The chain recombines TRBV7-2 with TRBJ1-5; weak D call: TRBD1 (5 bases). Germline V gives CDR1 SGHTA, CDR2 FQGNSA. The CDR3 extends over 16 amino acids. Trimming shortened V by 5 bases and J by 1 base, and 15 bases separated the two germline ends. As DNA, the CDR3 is TGTGCCAGCAGCCTCAGCGGGACTGACAGCAATCAGCCCCAGCATTTT. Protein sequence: CASSLSGTDSNQPQHF.

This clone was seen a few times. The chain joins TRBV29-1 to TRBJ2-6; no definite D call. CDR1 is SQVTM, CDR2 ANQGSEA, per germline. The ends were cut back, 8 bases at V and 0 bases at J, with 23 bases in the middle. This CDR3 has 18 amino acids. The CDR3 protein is CSIATSPTGYSGANVLTF. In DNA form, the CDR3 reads TGCAGCATTGCCACGTCCCCGACGGGTTACTCTGGGGCCAACGTCCTGACTTTC. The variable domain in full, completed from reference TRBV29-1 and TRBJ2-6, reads SAVISQKPSRDICQRGTSLTIQCQVDSQVTMMFWYRQQPGQSLTLIATANQGSEATYESGFVIDKFPISRPNLTFSTLTVSNMSPEDSSIYLCSIATSPTGYSGANVLTFGAGSRLTVL.

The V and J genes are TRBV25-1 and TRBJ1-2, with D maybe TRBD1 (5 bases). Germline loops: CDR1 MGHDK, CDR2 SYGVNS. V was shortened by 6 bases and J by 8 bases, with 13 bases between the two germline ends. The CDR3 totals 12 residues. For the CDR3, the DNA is TGTGCCAGCAGCGGAGGGGCTAGGGGCTACACCTTC. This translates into CASSGGARGYTF.

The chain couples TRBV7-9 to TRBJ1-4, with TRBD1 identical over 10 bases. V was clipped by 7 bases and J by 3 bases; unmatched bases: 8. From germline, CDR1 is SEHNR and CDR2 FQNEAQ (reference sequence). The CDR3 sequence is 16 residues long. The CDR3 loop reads CASTPGQGTSNEKLFF. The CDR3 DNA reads TGTGCCAGCACCCCGGGACAGGGGACTTCTAATGAAAAACTGTTTTTT. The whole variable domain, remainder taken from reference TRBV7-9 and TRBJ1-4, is DTGVSQNPRHKITKRGQNVTFRCDPISEHNRLYWYRQTLGQGPEFLTYFQNEAQLEKSRLLSDRFSAERPKGSFSTLEIQRTEQGDSAMYLCASTPGQGTSNEKLFFGSGTQLSVL.

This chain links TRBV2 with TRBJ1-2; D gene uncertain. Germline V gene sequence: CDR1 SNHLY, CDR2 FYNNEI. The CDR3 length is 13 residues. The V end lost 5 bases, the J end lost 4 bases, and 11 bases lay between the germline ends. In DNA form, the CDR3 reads TGTGCCAGCAGTCTTCCCCCTTCCTATGGCTACACCTTC. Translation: CASSLPPSYGYTF.

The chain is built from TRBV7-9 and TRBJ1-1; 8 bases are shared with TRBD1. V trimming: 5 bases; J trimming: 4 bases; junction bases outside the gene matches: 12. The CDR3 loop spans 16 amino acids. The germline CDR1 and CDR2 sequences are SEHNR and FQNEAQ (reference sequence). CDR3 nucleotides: TGTGCCAGCAGCGCCGCAGGGGGCGGGATTCCCACTGAAGCTTTCTTT. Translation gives CASSAAGGGIPTEAFF.

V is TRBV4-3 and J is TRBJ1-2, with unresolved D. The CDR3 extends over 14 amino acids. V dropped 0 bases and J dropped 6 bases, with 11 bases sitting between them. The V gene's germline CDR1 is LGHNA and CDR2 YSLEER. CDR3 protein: CASSQDNRYNGYTF. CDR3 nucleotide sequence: TGCGCCAGCAGCCAAGATAACAGATACAATGGCTACACCTTC.